The 25 T cell receptor beta chains in this list originate from one sample, sequenced in a study of shared clonotypes between healthy human individuals. CD8 cells regarded as naive lacked CD45RO, were positively chosen for CCR7, and omitted terminally differentiated effector memory CD45RA+ cells. Assay: immunoSEQ multiplex PCR; the TCRdb copy retains only in-frame clones and omits some. The table records hundreds of thousands of clones, approximately 96% of them present only once. Input material: naive CD8+ T cells sorted from blood. These receptors originate from a woman aged 25 to 39 in good health.

This rearrangement joins TRBV9 to TRBJ2-3; perhaps TRBD2 as D (6 bases). V gave up 4 bases and J gave up 1 base, with 16 bases separating them. Germline CDR1 and CDR2: SGDLS and YYNGEE. The CDR3 is 16 amino acids. The CDR3 protein is CASSLGAGGGTDTQYF. The CDR3 nucleotides read TGTGCCAGCAGCTTGGGAGCGGGTGGAGGCACAGATACGCAGTATTTT.

The rearrangement joins TRBV27 to TRBJ2-7; 7 bases agree with TRBD1. CDR1 is MNHEY, CDR2 SMNVEV, per germline (reference sequence). Trimming took 2 bases from V and 2 from J; bases not matched to a gene: 3. This CDR3 comprises 14 residues. CDR3 loop: CASSLLQGTYEQYF. CDR3 DNA: TGTGCCAGCAGTTTACTACAGGGGACCTACGAGCAGTACTTC.

The chain uses TRBV11-1 and TRBJ2-7; tentatively, D is TRBD1 (5 bases). Germline V gene lookup returns CDR1 SGHAT and CDR2 FQDESV (reference sequence). V was clipped by 2 bases and J by 0 bases, with 17 bases between them. This CDR3 has 17 amino acids. The CDR3 sequence is CASSLLTFPQASYEQYF. The CDR3 coding sequence is TGTGCCAGCAGCTTATTAACCTTTCCACAGGCCTCCTACGAGCAGTACTTC.

Here the CDR3 DNA reads TGTGCCAGCAGTTCCAACAGGGAGGGAGGCACCTTC. This encodes CASSSNREGGTF. This chain joins TRBV5-4 and TRBJ1-2; maybe TRBD1 (6 bases). In germline, CDR1 is SGHNT, CDR2 YYREEE (reference sequence). CDR3 length: 12 residues. Between the trimmed V and J ends, which lost 5 bases and 13 bases, there was a span of 18 bases. The variable domain in full, completed from reference TRBV5-4 and TRBJ1-2, reads ETGVTQSPTHLIKTRGQQVTLRCSSQSGHNTVSWYQQALGQGPQFIFQYYREEENGRGNFPPRFSGLQFPNYSSELNVNALELDDSALYLCASSSNREGGTFGSGTRLTVV.

The gene calls are TRBV2 and TRBJ1-1; D is uncertain. This CDR3 has 14 residues. Deletions cut 0 bases from V and 3 bases from J, with 8 bases between. CDR1 and CDR2 (germline): SNHLY, FYNNEI. CDR3 region: CASSEAPGYTEAFF. CDR3 nucleotide sequence: TGTGCCAGCAGTGAAGCACCGGGGTACACTGAAGCTTTCTTT.

The sample holds one count of this clone. The chain has TRBV19 and TRBJ2-2, with D hard to call. This CDR3 has 18 residues. The V and J ends lost 0 bases and 4 bases respectively, with 18 bases between them. CDR1 is LNHDA, CDR2 SQIVND, per germline (reference sequence). The CDR3 DNA sequence: TGTGCCAGTAGTATAGATCTGGGGATAGCCGCCCTCACCGGGGAGCTGTTTTTT. Its translation: CASSIDLGIAALTGELFF.

The chain joins TRBV4-1 to TRBJ1-4, with D tentatively TRBD1 (6 bases). Germline lookup yields CDR1 MGHRA and CDR2 YSYEKL. This CDR3 has 15 amino acids. V was clipped by 0 bases and J by 5 bases, with 10 bases between them. The CDR3 loop is CASSQEDSRNEKLFF. DNA of the CDR3: TGCGCCAGCAGCCAAGAGGACAGTAGAAATGAAAAACTGTTTTTT.

The rearrangement links TRBV29-1 to TRBJ2-2; the D is unclear. Per the germline V gene, CDR1 is SQVTM and CDR2 is ANQGSEA. This CDR3 has 13 amino acids. V lost 2 bases and J 2 bases, leaving 6 bases between the germline ends. This CDR3 is CSVEKINTGELFF. CDR3 in DNA: TGCAGCGTTGAAAAGATAAACACCGGGGAGCTGTTTTTT.

This chain uses TRBV5-6 with TRBJ2-2; 8 bases align to TRBD1. The CDR3 spans 16 residues. Germline assignment: CDR1 SGHDT and CDR2 YYEEEE. Trimming removed 3 bases from V and 5 bases from J; junction bases left unmatched: 9. The CDR3 loop reads CASSSFRDRMTGELFF. In nucleotides, the CDR3 is TGTGCCAGCAGCTCATTTCGGGACAGGATGACCGGGGAGCTGTTTTTT.

V and J are TRBV10-1 and TRBJ2-1; tentatively, D is TRBD1 or TRBD2 (5 bases each). The CDR3 is made up of 15 amino acids. The germline V gene has CDR1 WNHNN and CDR2 SYGVQD (reference sequence). With 8 bases removed from V and 5 bases from J, the gap between germline ends came to 19 bases. This CDR3 reads CASGPTGGHDNEQFF. The CDR3 DNA follows: TGCGCCAGCGGACCTACTGGAGGACATGACAATGAGCAGTTCTTC.

This chain links TRBV27 with TRBJ2-5; the match to TRBD2 covers 11 bases. The CDR3 sequence is 16 residues long. Per the germline V gene, CDR1 is MNHEY and CDR2 is SMNVEV (reference sequence). The V segment lost 3 bases and the J segment 4 bases; nucleotides outside the gene matches: 7. The CDR3 nucleotides are TGTGCCAGCAGTTTTTCCACTAGCGGGAGCCGAGAGACCCAGTACTTC. Amino acid sequence: CASSFSTSGSRETQYF.

The gene calls are TRBV7-9 and TRBJ1-5; D unclear. The germline V gene encodes CDR1 SEHNR and CDR2 FQNEAQ (reference sequence). The CDR3 totals 11 residues. Between the trimmed V and J ends, which lost 8 bases and 4 bases, there was a span of 6 bases. The CDR3 loop reads CASGSNQPQHF. The CDR3 DNA sequence: TGTGCCAGCGGGTCGAATCAGCCCCAGCATTTT.

The chain has TRBV29-1 and TRBJ2-5, with D unresolved. The DNA end favors TRBJ2-7, so the J call may be wrong. The CDR3 runs to 14 residues. Germline V gives CDR1 SQVTM, CDR2 ANQGSEA. For the CDR3, the DNA is TGCAGCGTTGAAGGACAAGTGAGCTCCTACGAGCAGTACTTC. Protein product: CSVEGQVSSYEQYF.

The chain has TRBV2 and TRBJ2-3; 9 bases line up with TRBD1. Looked up from germline, CDR1 is SNHLY and CDR2 is FYNNEI. After removal of 8 bases from V and 6 bases from J, the junction contained 12 bases not matched to a gene. The CDR3 contains 15 residues. The CDR3 loop reads CASRSGTGMRDTQYF. For the CDR3, the DNA is TGTGCCAGCCGATCCGGGACAGGGATGAGGGATACGCAGTATTTT.

V and J are TRBV28 and TRBJ2-2; unclear D gene. Germline-derived CDR1 and CDR2 are MDHEN and SYDVKM. Trimming left V 2 bases short and J 2 bases short, with 3 bases between. The CDR3 is made up of 13 amino acids. As DNA, the CDR3 is TGTGCCAGCAGTTTAATAAACACCGGGGAGCTGTTTTTT. This codes for CASSLINTGELFF.

The rearrangement uses TRBV28 and TRBJ2-2; D is unclear. This CDR3 comprises 15 residues. V was shortened by 7 bases and J by 0 bases, with 12 bases between the two germline ends. Germline lookup yields CDR1 MDHEN and CDR2 SYDVKM. CDR3 nucleotides: TGTGCCAGCATATCTGCCCAAACGAACACCGGGGAGCTGTTTTTT. The encoded protein is CASISAQTNTGELFF. The variable domain in full, completed from reference TRBV28 and TRBJ2-2, reads DVKVTQSSRYLVKRTGEKVFLECVQDMDHENMFWYRQDPGLGLRLIYFSYDVKMKEKGDIPEGYSVSREKKERFSLILESASTNQTSMYLCASISAQTNTGELFFGEGSRLTVL.

The chain's CDR3 is CASSDQGAPEAFF. CDR3 bases: TGTGCCAGCAGCGACCAGGGGGCCCCTGAAGCTTTCTTT. V and J are TRBV9 and TRBJ1-1, with 8 bases that match TRBD1. The J segment lost 6 bases and the V segment lost 3 bases, leaving 4 bases of the junction unmatched. Per germline, CDR1 SGDLS and CDR2 YYNGEE. The CDR3 sequence is 13 residues long.

The V gene is TRBV7-8, the J gene TRBJ2-1; 12 nucleotides match TRBD2. Germline V lookup: CDR1 SGHVS, CDR2 FQNEAQ. The CDR3 runs to 16 residues. With 5 bases clipped from V and 8 bases from J, the junction kept 10 bases outside the gene matches. In DNA form, the CDR3 reads TGTGCCAGCAGCCGTAGACTAGCGGGAGTTTTGGATGAGCAGTTCTTC. It is translated as CASSRRLAGVLDEQFF. The full variable domain, with the rest looked up from reference TRBV7-8 and TRBJ2-1, is GAGVSQSPRYKVAKRGQDVALRCDPISGHVSLFWYQQALGQGPEFLTYFQNEAQLDKSGLPSDRFFAERPEGSVSTLKIQRTQQEDSAVYLCASSRRLAGVLDEQFFGPGTRLTVL.

The chain couples TRBV27 to TRBJ1-6, with D tentatively TRBD1 (5 bases). The CDR3 has 10 residues. Germline CDR1 MNHEY, CDR2 SMNVEV (reference sequence). V was pared by 9 bases and J by 18 bases, with 15 bases between. CDR3 sequence (DNA): TGTGCCAGAGGGAGGGGACGTCCCCACTTT. Translated, it gives CARGRGRPHF.

The chain joins TRBV7-9 to TRBJ2-2; D perhaps matches TRBD1 (5 bases). This CDR3 has 12 residues. V was clipped by 5 bases and J by 8 bases, with 9 bases between them. Germline V gene sequence: CDR1 SEHNR, CDR2 FQNEAQ (reference sequence). This CDR3 reads CASSRGSGELFF. The CDR3 coding sequence is TGTGCCAGCAGCAGGGGTTCTGGGGAGCTGTTTTTT.

The chain employs TRBV27 and TRBJ2-5; D unresolved. V dropped 3 bases and J dropped 0 bases, with 5 bases sitting between them. CDR3 length: 13 amino acids. Germline CDR1 reads MNHEY; CDR2 reads SMNVEV (reference sequence). The CDR3 loop is CASSFGDQETQYF. For the CDR3, the DNA is TGTGCCAGCAGTTTTGGAGACCAAGAGACCCAGTACTTC.

This clone has only one observation. This chain links TRBV5-4 with TRBJ2-7; 10 bases match TRBD2. Trimming at V came to 0 bases and at J to 5 bases, leaving 8 bases not matched to a gene. Germline V gives CDR1 SGHNT, CDR2 YYREEE (reference sequence). The length of the CDR3 is 16 residues. CDR3 loop: CASSLVLAGVSNEQYF. CDR3 sequence (DNA): TGTGCCAGCAGCTTGGTGCTAGCGGGAGTATCCAACGAGCAGTACTTC.

The CDR3 is CASSQPGQYDIQYF. CDR3 nucleotides: TGTGCCAGCAGTCAACCGGGACAGTATGACATTCAGTACTTC. The chain employs TRBV25-1 and TRBJ2-4, with 7 bases that match TRBD1. The V and J ends lost 5 bases and 8 bases, in that order; junction bases with no gene match: 9. CDR3 length equals 14 residues. CDR1 and CDR2 from the germline V gene are MGHDK and SYGVNS.

The gene calls are TRBV7-9 and TRBJ2-6; D is perhaps TRBD1 (6 bases). CDR1 and CDR2 from the germline V gene are SEHNR and FQNEAQ (reference sequence). The CDR3 consists of 18 residues. The ends were cut back, 6 bases at V and 0 bases at J, with 18 bases in the middle. This chain's CDR3 is CASRPPGQLSSGANVLTF. The CDR3 region has the DNA TGTGCCAGCAGGCCCCCGGGACAATTAAGCTCTGGGGCCAACGTCCTGACTTTC.

The chain uses TRBV11-2 and TRBJ2-1; 9 bases are shared with TRBD2. V shed 0 bases and J 8 bases; nucleotides not matched to a gene: 5. The CDR3 contains 15 residues. Germline V gene lookup returns CDR1 SGHAT and CDR2 FQNNGV. For the CDR3, the DNA is TGTGCCAGCAGCTTAGAGAGCGGGAGGTCGTATGAGCAGTTCTTC. Amino acids: CASSLESGRSYEQFF.